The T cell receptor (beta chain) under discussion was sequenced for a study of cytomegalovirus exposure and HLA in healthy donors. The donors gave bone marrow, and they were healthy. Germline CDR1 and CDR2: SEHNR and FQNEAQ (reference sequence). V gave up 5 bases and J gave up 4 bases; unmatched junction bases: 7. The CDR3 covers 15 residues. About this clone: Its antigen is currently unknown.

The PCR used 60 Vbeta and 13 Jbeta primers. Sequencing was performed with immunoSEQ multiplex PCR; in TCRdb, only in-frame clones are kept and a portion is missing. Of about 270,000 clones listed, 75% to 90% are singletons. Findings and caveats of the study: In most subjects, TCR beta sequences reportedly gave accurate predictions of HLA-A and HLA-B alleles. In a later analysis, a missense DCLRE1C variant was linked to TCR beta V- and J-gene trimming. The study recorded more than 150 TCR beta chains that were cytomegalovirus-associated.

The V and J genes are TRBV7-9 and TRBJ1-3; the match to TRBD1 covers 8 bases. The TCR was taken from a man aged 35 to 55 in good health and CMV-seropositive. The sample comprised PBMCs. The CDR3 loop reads CASSLGTGPGNTIYF. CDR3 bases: TGTGCCAGCAGCCTGGGGACAGGCCCGGGAAACACCATATATTTT.